This T cell receptor (beta chain) derives from a study of blood T cells in healthy people across ages. With a J-beta primer mix and a sample-barcoded 5' primer, a second PCR ran about 7 to 12 cycles. All cDNA molecules were each tagged by a template-switch adaptor with 12 random nucleotides. No fewer than 3 million CDR3-containing paired-end reads came from each sample. TCRdb passed the 5' RACE reads through MiXCR, listing each CDR3 protein once. The data contain roughly 1,300,000 distinct CDR3 sequences, roughly 64% of them seen just once; the ten biggest clones take up more than 6%. Study-wide findings and caveats: Relative to aged donors, long-lived donors carried more naive CD4+ cells and displayed higher diversity.

With respect to this clonotype: Its matching antigen is unknown.

Per sample, a minimum of 6.5 million PBMCs were isolated. Trimming removed 3 bases from V and 5 bases from J, with 13 bases in between. This CDR3 has 13 amino acids. Germline CDR1 SQVTM, CDR2 ANQGSEA. Sequences were obtained from blood. The clonotype was recovered from a young man in good health. The V call is TRBV29-1, the J call TRBJ2-5; D might be TRBD2 (5 bases). This CDR3 is CSVDGGELETQYF. The CDR3 coding sequence is TGCAGCGTTGATGGTGGGGAGTTGGAGACCCAGTACTTC.